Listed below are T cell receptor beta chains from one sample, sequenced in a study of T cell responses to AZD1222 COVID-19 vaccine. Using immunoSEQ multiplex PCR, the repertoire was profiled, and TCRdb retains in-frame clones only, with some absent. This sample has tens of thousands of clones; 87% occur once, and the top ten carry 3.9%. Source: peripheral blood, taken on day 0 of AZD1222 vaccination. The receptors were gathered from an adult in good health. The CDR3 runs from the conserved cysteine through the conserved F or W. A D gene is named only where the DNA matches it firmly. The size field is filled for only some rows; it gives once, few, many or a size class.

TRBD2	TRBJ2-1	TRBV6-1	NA	TGTGCCAGCAGTGGCACCCGGGGGGGCGAGGGATATCGGAATGAGCAGTTCTTC	CASSGTRGGEGYRNEQFF
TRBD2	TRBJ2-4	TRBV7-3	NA	TGTGCCAGCAGCTTCCCCCCCTATCCCGGGGGGGTCAAAAACATTCAGTACTTC	CASSFPPYPGGVKNIQYF
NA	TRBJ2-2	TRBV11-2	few	TGTGCCAGCAGCCCCCGGACAGCAAACACCGGGGAGCTGTTTTTT	CASSPRTANTGELFF
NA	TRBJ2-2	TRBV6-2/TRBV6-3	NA	TGTGCCAGCAGTCACGACCCTGGGGGAGGCACCGGGGAGCTGTTTTTT	CASSHDPGGGTGELFF
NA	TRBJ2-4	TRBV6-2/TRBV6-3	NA	TGTGCCAGCAGTTCACTAGGGCTAGCCAAAAACATTCAGTACTTC	CASSSLGLAKNIQYF
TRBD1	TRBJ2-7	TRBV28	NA	TGTGCCAGCAGCCCGGGACAGGGGGCGGCCGAGCAGTACTTC	CASSPGQGAAEQYF
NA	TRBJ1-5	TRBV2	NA	TGTGCCAGCAGTGAAGCGCCCGGGAGAAATCAGCCCCAGCATTTT	CASSEAPGRNQPQHF
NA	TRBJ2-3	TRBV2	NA	TGTGCCAGCAGCCTTGACAGGCCCACAGATACGCAGTATTTT	CASSLDRPTDTQYF
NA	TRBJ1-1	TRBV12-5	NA	TGTGCTAGTGGTGTCATGAGAGCTGAAGCTTTCTTT	CASGVMRAEAFF
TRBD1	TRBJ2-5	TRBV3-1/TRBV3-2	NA	TGTGCCAGCAGCCTACAGGGGCGAGAGACCCAGTACTTC	CASSLQGRETQYF